These 21 T cell receptor beta chains came from one sample sequenced in a study of blood T cell repertoires in COVID-19. The method was immunoSEQ multiplex PCR; TCRdb's version includes in-frame clones alone and lacks a portion of them. The sample shows approximately 350,000 clones, around 86% of them seen only once. Material for sequencing was PBMCs or T cells enriched from blood (not recorded which). The receptor source for this set is a woman between 50 and 59 years old who had recovered from COVID-19.

J is TRBJ2-1 and V is TRBV7-9; a possible D gene is TRBD2 (6 bases). Trimming left V 4 bases short and J 1 base short, with 17 bases between. Germline CDR1 SEHNR, CDR2 FQNEAQ (reference sequence). The CDR3 length is 17 residues. CDR3 residues: CASSSNRDSSSYNEQFF. The CDR3 DNA sequence: TGTGCCAGCAGCTCCAATCGGGACTCCTCATCCTACAATGAGCAGTTCTTC.

The chain carries TRBV4-1 and TRBJ1-2; D is unclear. Germline-derived CDR1 and CDR2 are MGHRA and YSYEKL. The V end was cut by 0 bases, the J end by 8 bases, with 19 bases between. There are 16 residues in the CDR3. The CDR3 coding sequence is TGCGCCAGCAGCCAAGAATCCCCCGCTCTATCGAGAGGCTACACCTTC. Translating gives CASSQESPALSRGYTF.

V is TRBV10-3 and J is TRBJ1-2, with 9 bases aligning to TRBD1. V dropped 6 bases and J dropped 6; count of bases not matched to a gene: 11. Germline V gene sequence: CDR1 ENHRY, CDR2 SYGVKD. The CDR3 is 15 residues long. The CDR3 region is CAISPEGTGRDGYTF. In nucleotides, the CDR3 is TGTGCCATCAGCCCAGAAGGGACAGGGAGAGATGGCTACACCTTC.

The table lists this clone with a count of one. This chain uses TRBV7-6 with TRBJ1-1; D may be TRBD1 (6 bases). V lost 1 base, J lost 6 bases, and 15 bases lay in between. Germline CDR1 is SGHVS and CDR2 is FNYEAQ. This CDR3 contains 15 residues. This CDR3 reads CASSLDQGFGAEAFF. DNA for the CDR3: TGTGCCAGCAGCTTAGATCAGGGGTTTGGAGCTGAAGCTTTCTTT.

In DNA, the CDR3 is TGTGCCAGCAGCTCGGAGGGCAGGTTAATATCGGCTTTCTTT. Protein sequence: CASSSEGRLISAFF. The gene calls are TRBV5-6 and TRBJ1-1; D is undetermined. This CDR3 has 14 residues. Per the germline V gene, CDR1 is SGHDT and CDR2 is YYEEEE. Trimming cost V 3 bases and J 11 bases, with 20 bases left between them.

The rearrangement joins TRBV27 to TRBJ1-5; 9 bases are a match to TRBD1. This CDR3 region has 14 residues. V gave up 6 bases and J gave up 4 bases; unmatched junction bases: 4. CDR1 is MNHEY, CDR2 SMNVEV, per germline (reference sequence). This CDR3 is CASRAGTGNQPQHF. The CDR3 DNA is TGTGCCAGCAGAGCCGGGACAGGGAATCAGCCCCAGCATTTT.

This clone was seen once. V and J are TRBV19 and TRBJ2-7; D gene ambiguous. Germline V gene sequence: CDR1 LNHDA, CDR2 SQIVND (reference sequence). With 3 bases removed from V and 6 bases from J, the gap between germline ends came to 15 bases. The CDR3 consists of 14 residues. CDR3 sequence reads: CASSIWASSGEQYF. The CDR3 bases are TGTGCCAGTAGTATTTGGGCGTCATCAGGCGAGCAGTACTTC.

V is TRBV25-1 and J is TRBJ2-7, with 8 bases aligning to TRBD1. This CDR3 spans 15 amino acids. Germline CDR1 and CDR2: MGHDK and SYGVNS. Trimming at V came to 3 bases and at J to 2 bases, leaving 6 bases not matched to a gene. The CDR3 is CASSDRTGQTYEQYF. CDR3 in DNA: TGTGCCAGCAGTGACCGGACAGGGCAGACCTACGAGCAGTACTTC.

This clone has only one observation. The chain is built from TRBV3-1 (or the pseudogene TRBV3-2) and TRBJ1-3, with D hard to call. V lost 3 bases and J 4 bases, leaving 10 bases between the germline ends. CDR3 length: 14 residues. Germline V lookup: CDR1 LGHDT, CDR2 YNNKEL (reference sequence). The CDR3 loop is CASSHLSSGNTIYF. In DNA form, the CDR3 reads TGTGCCAGCAGCCACTTGAGTTCAGGAAACACCATATATTTT.

The chain links TRBV19 to TRBJ1-6, with D uncertain. CDR3 length: 16 amino acids. With 4 bases removed from V and 7 bases from J, the gap between germline ends came to 17 bases. The germline CDR1 and CDR2 sequences are LNHDA and SQIVND (reference sequence). The CDR3 nucleotides are TGTGCCAGTAGTACCTTGGGGAGTGGACGCAATTCACCCCTCCACTTT. This translates into CASSTLGSGRNSPLHF.

As concerns this clone: Other DNA sequences of this sample code for an identical CDR3. V is TRBV15 and J is TRBJ1-3, with D perhaps matching TRBD1 (5 bases). The V gene's germline CDR1 is LNHNV and CDR2 YYDKDF (reference sequence). Trimming left V 1 base short and J 0 bases short, with 7 bases between. This CDR3 contains 15 residues. The CDR3 DNA is TGTGCCACCAGCAGAGGCAGGGACTCTGGAAACACCATATATTTT. It yields the protein CATSRGRDSGNTIYF.

The gene calls are TRBV3-1 (or the pseudogene TRBV3-2) and TRBJ2-7; D perhaps matches TRBD2 (5 bases). Germline CDR1 LGHDT, CDR2 YNNKEL (reference sequence). This CDR3 comprises 12 residues. Deletions cut 4 bases from V and 2 bases from J, with 6 bases between. CDR3 DNA: TGTGCCAGCAGCCCCGGGGCCTACGAGCAGTACTTC. Translated: CASSPGAYEQYF.

The gene calls are TRBV27 and TRBJ1-1, with TRBD1 matching over 10 bases. The junction had 6 bases not matched to a gene; V was cut back by 7 bases and J by 4 bases. The CDR3 has 14 residues. Looked up from germline, CDR1 is MNHEY and CDR2 is SMNVEV (reference sequence). CDR3 residues: CASTSRDRGTEAFF. The CDR3 bases are TGTGCCAGCACATCCCGGGACAGGGGCACTGAAGCTTTCTTT.

The chain carries TRBV9 and TRBJ2-1; TRBD2 matches 7 bases. Germline CDR1 and CDR2: SGDLS and YYNGEE. V lost 0 bases, J lost 6 bases, and 6 bases stayed unmatched. The CDR3 contains 15 residues. The DNA for the CDR3 is TGTGCCAGCAGCGTAGTGCCCGGGACTATCAATGAGCAGTTCTTC. This translates into CASSVVPGTINEQFF.

This clone came up a few times. The CDR3 coding sequence is TGTGCCGGCGGGTATAGCAATCAGCCCCAGCATTTT. It encodes CAGGYSNQPQHF. The chain carries TRBV6-5 and TRBJ1-5, with unresolved D. Germline V gene sequence: CDR1 MNHEY, CDR2 SVGAGI. This CDR3 is built from 12 residues. Trimming took off 11 bases at V and 0 bases at J, with 8 bases between the two ends.

The J gene is TRBJ2-2, the V gene TRBV23-1, with 9 bases matching TRBD1. TRBV23-1 is identified as an open reading frame with a role that is uncertain. V was clipped by 0 bases and J by 3 bases; unmatched bases: 8. The CDR3 has 18 amino acids. CDR3 DNA: TGCGCCAGCAGTCAATCGGGACAGGGTTTAATGCACACCGGGGAGCTGTTTTTT. Its protein is CASSQSGQGLMHTGELFF.

This chain links TRBV29-1 with TRBJ2-5; D ambiguous. The length of the CDR3 is 15 residues. V dropped 5 bases and J dropped 3 bases, with 19 bases sitting between them. From germline, CDR1 is SQVTM and CDR2 ANQGSEA. This CDR3 is CSVRLWAPPKETQYF. For the CDR3, the DNA is TGCAGCGTTAGGCTGTGGGCTCCCCCTAAAGAGACCCAGTACTTC.

J is TRBJ1-1 and V is TRBV7-9; 10 bases fit TRBD1. CDR1 and CDR2 from the germline V gene are SEHNR and FQNEAQ (reference sequence). This CDR3 region has 18 residues. V dropped 2 bases and J dropped 1; count of bases not matched to a gene: 10. This CDR3 is CASSLFGEGQGENTEAFF. The CDR3 nucleotides are TGTGCCAGCAGCTTATTCGGGGAAGGACAGGGGGAGAACACTGAAGCTTTCTTT.

For this clone: One end of the junction fails to match germline, which may point to a read error. The rearrangement joins TRBV5-6 to TRBJ2-7; a possible D gene is TRBD2 (7 bases). The CDR3 spans 11 residues. Per the germline V gene, CDR1 is SGHDT and CDR2 is YYEEEE. The CDR3 DNA is TGTGCCAGCAGCTTAGGGGGGGTCTCGGACTTC. Its protein is CASSLGGVSDF.

This sequence joins TRBV24-1 and TRBJ2-2, with 10 bases lining up with TRBD1. With V trimmed by 9 bases and J by 5 bases, 5 bases remained unmatched. Per germline, CDR1 KGHDR and CDR2 SFDVKD. The CDR3 length is 14 residues. The CDR3 DNA is TGTGCCACCGGGAGGACAGGGGGTACCGGGGAGCTGTTTTTT. Residues: CATGRTGGTGELFF.

This clone appeared a single time. The rearrangement uses TRBV11-3 and TRBJ2-1, with a tentative D call TRBD2 (6 bases). V lost 8 bases, J lost 9 bases, and 17 bases lay in between. CDR1 is SGHNT, CDR2 YENEEA, per germline. This CDR3 is built from 13 residues. CDR3 amino acids: CASAGLTIGEQFF. The CDR3 bases are TGTGCCAGCGCGGGATTAACGATCGGTGAGCAGTTCTTC.